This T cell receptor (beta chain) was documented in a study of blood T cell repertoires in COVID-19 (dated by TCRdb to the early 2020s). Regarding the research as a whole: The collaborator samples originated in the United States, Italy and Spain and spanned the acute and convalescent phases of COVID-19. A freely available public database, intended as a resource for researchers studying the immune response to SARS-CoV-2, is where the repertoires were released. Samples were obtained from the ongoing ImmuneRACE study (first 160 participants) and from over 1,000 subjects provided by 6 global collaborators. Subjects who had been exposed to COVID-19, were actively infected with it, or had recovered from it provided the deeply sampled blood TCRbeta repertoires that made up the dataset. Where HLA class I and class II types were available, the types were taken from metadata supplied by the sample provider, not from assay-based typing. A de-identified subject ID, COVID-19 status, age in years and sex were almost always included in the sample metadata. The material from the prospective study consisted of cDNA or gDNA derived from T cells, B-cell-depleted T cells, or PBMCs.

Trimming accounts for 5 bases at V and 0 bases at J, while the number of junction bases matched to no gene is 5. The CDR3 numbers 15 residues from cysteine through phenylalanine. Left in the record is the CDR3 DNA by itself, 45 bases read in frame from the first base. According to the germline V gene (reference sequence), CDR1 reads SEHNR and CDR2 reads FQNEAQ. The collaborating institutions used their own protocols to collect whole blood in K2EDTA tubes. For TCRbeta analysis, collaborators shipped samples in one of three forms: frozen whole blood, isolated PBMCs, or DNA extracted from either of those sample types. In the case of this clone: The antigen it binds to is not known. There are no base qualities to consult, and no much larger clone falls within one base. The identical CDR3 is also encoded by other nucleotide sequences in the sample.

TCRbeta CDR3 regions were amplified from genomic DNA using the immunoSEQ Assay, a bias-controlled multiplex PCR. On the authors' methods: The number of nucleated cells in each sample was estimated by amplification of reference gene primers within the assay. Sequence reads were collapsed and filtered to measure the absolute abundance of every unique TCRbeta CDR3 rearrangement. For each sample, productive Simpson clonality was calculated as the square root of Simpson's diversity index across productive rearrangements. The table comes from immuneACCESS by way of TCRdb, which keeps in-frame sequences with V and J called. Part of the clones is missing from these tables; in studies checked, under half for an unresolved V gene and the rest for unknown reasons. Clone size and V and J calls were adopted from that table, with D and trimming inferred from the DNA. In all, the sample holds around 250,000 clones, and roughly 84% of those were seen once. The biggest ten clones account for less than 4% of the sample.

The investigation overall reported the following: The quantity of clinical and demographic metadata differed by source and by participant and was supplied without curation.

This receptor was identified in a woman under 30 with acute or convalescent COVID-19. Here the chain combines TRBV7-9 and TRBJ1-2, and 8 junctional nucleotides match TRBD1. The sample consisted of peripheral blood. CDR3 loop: CASSPRQGTNYGYTF. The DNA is TGTGCCAGCAGCCCCCGACAGGGGACTAACTATGGCTACACCTTC.